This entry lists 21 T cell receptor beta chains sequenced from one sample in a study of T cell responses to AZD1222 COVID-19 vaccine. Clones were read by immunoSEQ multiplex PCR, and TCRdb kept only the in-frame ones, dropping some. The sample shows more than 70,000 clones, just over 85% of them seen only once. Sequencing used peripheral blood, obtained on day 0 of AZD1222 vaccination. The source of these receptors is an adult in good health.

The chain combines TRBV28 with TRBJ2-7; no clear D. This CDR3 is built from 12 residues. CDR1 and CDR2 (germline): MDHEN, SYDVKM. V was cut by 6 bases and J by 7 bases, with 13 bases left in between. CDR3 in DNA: TGTGCCAGCAGGGGCGCTGGAGAGGAGCAGTACTTC. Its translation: CASRGAGEEQYF.

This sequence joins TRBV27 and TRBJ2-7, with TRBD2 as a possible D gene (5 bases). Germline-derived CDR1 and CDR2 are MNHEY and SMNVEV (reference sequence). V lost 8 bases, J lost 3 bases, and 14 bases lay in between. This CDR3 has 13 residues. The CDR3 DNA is TGTGCCAGCTCCCGAGACGGACTCTACGAGCAGTACTTC. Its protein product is CASSRDGLYEQYF.

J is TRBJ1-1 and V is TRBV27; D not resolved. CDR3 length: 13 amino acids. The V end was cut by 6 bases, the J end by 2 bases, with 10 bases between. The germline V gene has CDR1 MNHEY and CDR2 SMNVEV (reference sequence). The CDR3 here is CASRIQPNTEAFF. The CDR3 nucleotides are TGTGCCAGCAGAATACAGCCAAACACTGAAGCTTTCTTT.

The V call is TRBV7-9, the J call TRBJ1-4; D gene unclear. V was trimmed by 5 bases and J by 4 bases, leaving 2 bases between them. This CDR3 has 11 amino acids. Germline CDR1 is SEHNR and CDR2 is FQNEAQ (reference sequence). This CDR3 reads CASSLNEKLFF. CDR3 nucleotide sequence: TGTGCCAGCAGCCTTAATGAAAAACTGTTTTTT.

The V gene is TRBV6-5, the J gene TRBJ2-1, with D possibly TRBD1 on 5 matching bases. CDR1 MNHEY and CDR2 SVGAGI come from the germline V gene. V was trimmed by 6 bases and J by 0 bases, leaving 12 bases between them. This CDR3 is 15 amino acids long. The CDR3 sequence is CASRQGSSSYNEQFF. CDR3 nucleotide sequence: TGTGCCAGCAGGCAGGGATCGAGCTCCTACAATGAGCAGTTCTTC.

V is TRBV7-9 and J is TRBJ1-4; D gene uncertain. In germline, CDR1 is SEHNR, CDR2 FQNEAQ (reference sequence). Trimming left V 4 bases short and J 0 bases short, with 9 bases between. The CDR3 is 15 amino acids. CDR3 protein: CASSSRVATNEKLFF. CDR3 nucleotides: TGTGCCAGCAGCTCCCGCGTTGCAACTAATGAAAAACTGTTTTTT.

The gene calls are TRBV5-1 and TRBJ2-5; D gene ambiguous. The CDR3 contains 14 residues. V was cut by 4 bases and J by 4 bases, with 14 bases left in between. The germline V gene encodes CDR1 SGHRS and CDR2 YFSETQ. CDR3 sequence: CASSPGPLGETQYF. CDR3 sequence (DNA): TGCGCCAGCAGCCCGGGCCCCCTGGGAGAGACCCAGTACTTC.

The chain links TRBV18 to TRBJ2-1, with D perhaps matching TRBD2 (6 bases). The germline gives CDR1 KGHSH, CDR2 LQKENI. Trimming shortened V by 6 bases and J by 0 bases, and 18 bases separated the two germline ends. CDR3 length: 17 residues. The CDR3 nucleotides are TGTGCCAGCTCGCCCTCTATGGCGGGGAGCTCCTACAATGAGCAGTTCTTC. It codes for CASSPSMAGSSYNEQFF.

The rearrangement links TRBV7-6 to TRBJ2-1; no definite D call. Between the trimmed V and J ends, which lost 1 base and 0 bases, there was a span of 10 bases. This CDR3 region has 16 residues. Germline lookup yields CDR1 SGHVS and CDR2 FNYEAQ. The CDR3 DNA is TGTGCCAGCAGCTTAGGAGCCTCAAGCTCCTACAATGAGCAGTTCTTC. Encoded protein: CASSLGASSSYNEQFF.

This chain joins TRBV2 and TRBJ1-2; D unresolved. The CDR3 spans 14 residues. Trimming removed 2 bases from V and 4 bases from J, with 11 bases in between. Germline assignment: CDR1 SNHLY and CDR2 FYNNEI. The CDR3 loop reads CASSETDIAYGYTF. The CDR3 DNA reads TGTGCCAGCAGTGAAACAGATATCGCCTATGGCTACACCTTC. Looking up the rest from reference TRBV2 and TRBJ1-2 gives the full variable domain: EPEVTQTPSHQVTQMGQEVILRCVPISNHLYFYWYRQILGQKVEFLVSFYNNEISEKSEIFDDQFSVERPDGSNFTLKIRSTKLEDSAMYFCASSETDIAYGYTFGSGTRLTVV.

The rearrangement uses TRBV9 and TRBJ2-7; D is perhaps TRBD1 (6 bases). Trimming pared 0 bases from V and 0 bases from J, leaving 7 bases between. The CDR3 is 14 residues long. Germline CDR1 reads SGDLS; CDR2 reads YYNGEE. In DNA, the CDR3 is TGTGCCAGCAGCGTAGAACAGGGCTCCTACGAGCAGTACTTC. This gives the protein CASSVEQGSYEQYF.

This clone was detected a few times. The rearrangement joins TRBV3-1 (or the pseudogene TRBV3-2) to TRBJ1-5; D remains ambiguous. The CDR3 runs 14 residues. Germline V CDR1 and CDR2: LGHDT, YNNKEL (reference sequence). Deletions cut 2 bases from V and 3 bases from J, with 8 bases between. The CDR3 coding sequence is TGTGCCAGCAGCCAAAGGAGGGACAATCAGCCCCAGCATTTT. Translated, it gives CASSQRRDNQPQHF.

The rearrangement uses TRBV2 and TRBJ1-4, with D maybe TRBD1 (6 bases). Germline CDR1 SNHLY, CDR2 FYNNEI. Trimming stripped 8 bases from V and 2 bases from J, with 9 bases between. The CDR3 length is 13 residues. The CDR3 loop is CASATGTNEKLFF. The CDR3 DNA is TGTGCCAGCGCGACAGGCACTAATGAAAAACTGTTTTTT.

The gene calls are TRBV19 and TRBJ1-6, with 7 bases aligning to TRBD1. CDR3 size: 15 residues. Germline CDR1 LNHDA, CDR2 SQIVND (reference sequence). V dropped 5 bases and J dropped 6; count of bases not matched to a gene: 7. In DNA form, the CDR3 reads TGTGCCAGTAGTGCTTCCGGGACAGTTAATTCACCCCTCCACTTT. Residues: CASSASGTVNSPLHF.

CDR3 DNA: TGTGCCAGCAGTTCCCGCCTTCTCGGTGGGACTGAAGCTTTCTTT. Translated: CASSSRLLGGTEAFF. V is TRBV27 and J is TRBJ1-1; D gene unclear. Germline lookup yields CDR1 MNHEY and CDR2 SMNVEV (reference sequence). Trimming shortened V by 4 bases and J by 5 bases, and 17 bases separated the two germline ends. The CDR3 has 15 residues.

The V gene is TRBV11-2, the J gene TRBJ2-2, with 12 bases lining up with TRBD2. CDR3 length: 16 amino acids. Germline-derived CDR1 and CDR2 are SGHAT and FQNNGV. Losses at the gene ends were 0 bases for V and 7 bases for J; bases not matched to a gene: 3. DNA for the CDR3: TGTGCCAGCAGCTTAGAGCTAGCGGGAGGGTTCGGGGAGCTGTTTTTT. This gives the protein CASSLELAGGFGELFF.

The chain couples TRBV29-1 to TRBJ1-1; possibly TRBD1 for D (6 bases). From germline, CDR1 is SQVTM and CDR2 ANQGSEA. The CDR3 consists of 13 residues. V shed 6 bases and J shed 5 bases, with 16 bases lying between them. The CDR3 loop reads CSVPGRGGTEAFF. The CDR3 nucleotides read TGCAGCGTCCCCGGCAGAGGGGGGACTGAAGCTTTCTTT.

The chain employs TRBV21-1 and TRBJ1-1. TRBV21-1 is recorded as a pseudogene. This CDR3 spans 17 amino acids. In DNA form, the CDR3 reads TGTGCCAGCAGCAAAGGGATATTCGAGGGATTGAACACTGAAGCTTTCTTT. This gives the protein CASSKGIFEGLNTEAFF.

This CDR3 is CASSGTGDQPQHF. The CDR3 DNA reads TGTGCCAGCAGTGGGACAGGAGATCAGCCCCAGCATTTT. V usage is TRBV7-2 and J usage is TRBJ1-5, with 8 bases that match TRBD1. Germline CDR1 and CDR2: SGHTA and FQGNSA. J lost 5 bases, V lost 6 bases, and 3 bases had no gene match. The CDR3 spans 13 residues.

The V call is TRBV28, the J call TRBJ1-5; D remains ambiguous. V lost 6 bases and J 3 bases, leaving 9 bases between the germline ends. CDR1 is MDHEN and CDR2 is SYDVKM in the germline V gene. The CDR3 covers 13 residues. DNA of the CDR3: TGTGCCAGCAGGGGCGGGAACAATCAGCCCCAGCATTTT. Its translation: CASRGGNNQPQHF.

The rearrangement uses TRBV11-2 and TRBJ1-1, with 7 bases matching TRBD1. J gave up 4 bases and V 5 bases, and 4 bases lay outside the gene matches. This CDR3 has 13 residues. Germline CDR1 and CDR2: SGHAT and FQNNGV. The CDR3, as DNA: TGTGCCAGCAGCACTCAGGGGGGCACTGAAGCTTTCTTT. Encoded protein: CASSTQGGTEAFF.